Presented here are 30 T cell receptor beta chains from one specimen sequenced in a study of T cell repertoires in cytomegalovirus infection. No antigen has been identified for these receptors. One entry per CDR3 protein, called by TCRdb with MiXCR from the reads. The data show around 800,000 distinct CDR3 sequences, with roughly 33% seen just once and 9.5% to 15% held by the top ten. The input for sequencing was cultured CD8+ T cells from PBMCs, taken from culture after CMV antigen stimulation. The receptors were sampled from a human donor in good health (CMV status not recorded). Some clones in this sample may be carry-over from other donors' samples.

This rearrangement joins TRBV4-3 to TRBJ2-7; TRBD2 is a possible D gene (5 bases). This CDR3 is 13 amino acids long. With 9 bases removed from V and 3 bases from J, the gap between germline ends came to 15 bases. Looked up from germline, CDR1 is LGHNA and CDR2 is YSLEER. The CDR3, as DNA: TGCGCCAGTGTAGTGAGCGGACTCTACGAGCAGTACGTC. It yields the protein CASVVSGLYEQYV.

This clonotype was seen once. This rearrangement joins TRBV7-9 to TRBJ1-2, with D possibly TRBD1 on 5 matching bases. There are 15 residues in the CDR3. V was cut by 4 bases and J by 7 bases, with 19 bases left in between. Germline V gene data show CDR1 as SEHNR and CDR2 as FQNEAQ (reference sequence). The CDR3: CASSSPGWGPPGYTF. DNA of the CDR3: TGTGCCAGCAGCTCTCCTGGGTGGGGACCCCCTGGCTACACCTTC.

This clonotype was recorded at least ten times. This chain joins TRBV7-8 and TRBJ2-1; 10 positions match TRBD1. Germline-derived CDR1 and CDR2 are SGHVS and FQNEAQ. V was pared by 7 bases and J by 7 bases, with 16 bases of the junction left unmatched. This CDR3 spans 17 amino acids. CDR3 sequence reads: CASITLGGTGAGNEQFF. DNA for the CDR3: TGTGCCAGCATCACATTAGGCGGGACAGGGGCCGGGAATGAGCAGTTCTTC.

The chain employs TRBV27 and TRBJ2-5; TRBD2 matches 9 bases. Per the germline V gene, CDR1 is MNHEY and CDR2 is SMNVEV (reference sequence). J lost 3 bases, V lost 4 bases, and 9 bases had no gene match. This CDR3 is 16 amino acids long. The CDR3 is CASSSTAAGGEETQYF. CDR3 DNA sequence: TGTGCCAGCAGTTCCACGGCAGCGGGGGGTGAAGAGACCCAGTACTTC.

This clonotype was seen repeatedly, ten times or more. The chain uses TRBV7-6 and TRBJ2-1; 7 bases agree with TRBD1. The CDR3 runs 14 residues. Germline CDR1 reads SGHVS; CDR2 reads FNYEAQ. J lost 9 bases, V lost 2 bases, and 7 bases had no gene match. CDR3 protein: CASSLKGAGGEQFF. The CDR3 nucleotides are TGTGCCAGCAGCTTAAAGGGGGCAGGGGGTGAGCAGTTCTTC.

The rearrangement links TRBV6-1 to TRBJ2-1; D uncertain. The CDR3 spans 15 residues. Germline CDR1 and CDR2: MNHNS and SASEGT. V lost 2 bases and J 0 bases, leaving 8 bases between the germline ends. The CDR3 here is CASSEQIGSYNEQFF. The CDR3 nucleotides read TGTGCCAGCAGTGAACAGATAGGCTCCTACAATGAGCAGTTCTTC.

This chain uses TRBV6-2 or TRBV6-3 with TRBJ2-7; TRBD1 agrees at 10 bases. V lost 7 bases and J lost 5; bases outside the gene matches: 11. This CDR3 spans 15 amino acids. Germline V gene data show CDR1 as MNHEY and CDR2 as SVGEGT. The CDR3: CASTLSSDRGHEQYV. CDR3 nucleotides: TGTGCCAGCACTTTATCCAGTGACAGGGGGCACGAGCAGTACGTC.

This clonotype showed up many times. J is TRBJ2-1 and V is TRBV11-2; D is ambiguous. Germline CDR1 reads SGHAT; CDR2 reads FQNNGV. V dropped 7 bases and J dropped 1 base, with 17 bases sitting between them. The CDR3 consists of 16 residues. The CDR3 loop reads CASNNLGTGSYNEQFF. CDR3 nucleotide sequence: TGTGCCAGCAACAACTTGGGCACCGGTTCCTACAATGAGCAGTTCTTC.

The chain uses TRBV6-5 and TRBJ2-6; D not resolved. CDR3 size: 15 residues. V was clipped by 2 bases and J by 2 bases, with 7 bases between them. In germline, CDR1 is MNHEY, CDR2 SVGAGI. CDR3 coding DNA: TGTGCCAGCAGTTACAAGTCTACTGGGGCCAACGTCCTGACTTTC. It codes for CASSYKSTGANVLTF.

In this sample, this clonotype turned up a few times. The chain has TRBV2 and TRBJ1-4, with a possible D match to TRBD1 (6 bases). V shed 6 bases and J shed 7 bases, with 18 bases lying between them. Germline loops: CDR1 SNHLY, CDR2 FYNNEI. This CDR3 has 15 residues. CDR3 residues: CASRARPGRGEKLFF. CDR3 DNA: TGTGCCAGCAGGGCCCGACCAGGCAGGGGTGAAAAACTGTTTTTT.

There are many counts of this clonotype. Here the CDR3 reads CASSLRGVGQPQHF. The CDR3 region has the DNA TGTGCCAGCAGTTTAAGAGGGGTTGGGCAGCCCCAGCATTTT. The rearrangement joins TRBV27 to TRBJ1-5; a weak D match, TRBD1 (5 bases). Trimming shortened V by 2 bases and J by 7 bases, and 12 bases separated the two germline ends. Germline V CDR1 and CDR2: MNHEY, SMNVEV (reference sequence). The CDR3 runs 14 residues.

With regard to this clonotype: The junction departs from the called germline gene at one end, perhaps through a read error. In DNA form, the CDR3 reads TGTGTCAGCAGTTGGGGAGGGAGCAATCAGCCCCAGCATTTT. Protein sequence: CVSSWGGSNQPQHF. This chain links TRBV6-2 or TRBV6-3 with TRBJ1-5; D call uncertain. The CDR3 extends over 14 amino acids. Germline V lookup: CDR1 MNHEY, CDR2 SVGEGT.

The CDR3 DNA reads as TGTGCCAGCAGTTACTCGATTCCGGCCCCGGGGAAAGGTTCACCCCTCCACTTT. This encodes CASSYSIPAPGKGSPLHF. V is TRBV6-6 and J is TRBJ1-6; D is undetermined. V was clipped by 0 bases and J by 9 bases, with 21 bases between them. The germline CDR1 and CDR2 sequences are MNHNY and SVGAGI (reference sequence). This CDR3 region has 18 residues.

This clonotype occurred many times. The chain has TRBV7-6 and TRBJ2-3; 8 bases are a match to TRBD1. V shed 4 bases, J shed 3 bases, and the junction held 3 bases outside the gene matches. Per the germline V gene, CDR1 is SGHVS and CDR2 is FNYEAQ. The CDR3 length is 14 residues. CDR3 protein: CASSWTGMTDTQYF. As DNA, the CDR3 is TGTGCCAGCAGCTGGACAGGGATGACAGATACGCAGTATTTT.

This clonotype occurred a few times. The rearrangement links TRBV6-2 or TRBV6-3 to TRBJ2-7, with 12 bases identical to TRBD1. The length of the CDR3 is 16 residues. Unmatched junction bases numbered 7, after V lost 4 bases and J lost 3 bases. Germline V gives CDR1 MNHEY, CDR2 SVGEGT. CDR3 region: CASSSPGQGAFYEQYF. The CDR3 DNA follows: TGTGCCAGCAGTTCACCGGGACAGGGGGCTTTCTACGAGCAGTACTTC.

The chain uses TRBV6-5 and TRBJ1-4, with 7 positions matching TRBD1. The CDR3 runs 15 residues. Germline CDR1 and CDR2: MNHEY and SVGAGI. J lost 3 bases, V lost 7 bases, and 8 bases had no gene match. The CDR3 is CASNIGGMPNEKLFF. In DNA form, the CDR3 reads TGTGCCAGCAACATAGGGGGCATGCCTAATGAAAAACTGTTTTTT.

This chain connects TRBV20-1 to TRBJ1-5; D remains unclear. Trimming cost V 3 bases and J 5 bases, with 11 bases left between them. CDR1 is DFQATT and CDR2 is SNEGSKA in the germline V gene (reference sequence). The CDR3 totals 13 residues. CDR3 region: CSARAMGYQPQHF. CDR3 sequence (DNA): TGCAGTGCTAGGGCTATGGGATATCAGCCCCAGCATTTT.

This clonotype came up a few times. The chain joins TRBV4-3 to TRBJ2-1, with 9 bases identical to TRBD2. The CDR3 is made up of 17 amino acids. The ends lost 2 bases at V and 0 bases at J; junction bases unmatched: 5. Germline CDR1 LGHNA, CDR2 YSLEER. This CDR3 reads CASSQPIAGDSYNEQFF. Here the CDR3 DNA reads TGCGCCAGCAGCCAACCGATAGCGGGGGACTCCTACAATGAGCAGTTCTTC.

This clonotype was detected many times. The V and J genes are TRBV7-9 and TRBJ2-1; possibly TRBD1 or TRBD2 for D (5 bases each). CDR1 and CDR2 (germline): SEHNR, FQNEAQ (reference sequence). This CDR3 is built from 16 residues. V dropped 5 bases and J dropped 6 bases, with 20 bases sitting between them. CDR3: CASSLNRGRKGNEQFF. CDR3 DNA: TGTGCCAGCAGCCTAAACCGGGGCAGAAAGGGCAATGAGCAGTTCTTC.

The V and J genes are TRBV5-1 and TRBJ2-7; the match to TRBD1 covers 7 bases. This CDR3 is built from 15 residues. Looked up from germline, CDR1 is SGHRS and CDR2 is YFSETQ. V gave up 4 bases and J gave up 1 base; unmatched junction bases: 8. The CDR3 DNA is TGCGCCAGCAGCGTGTCAGGACAGGAGTCCTACGAGCAGTACTTC. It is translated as CASSVSGQESYEQYF.

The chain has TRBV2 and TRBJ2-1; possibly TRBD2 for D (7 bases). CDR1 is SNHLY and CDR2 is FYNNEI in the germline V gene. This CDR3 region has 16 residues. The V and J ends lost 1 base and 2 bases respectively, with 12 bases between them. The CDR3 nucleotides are TGTGCCAGCAGTGAAGTAGGGGGGGGGGCCTACAATGAGCAGTTCTTC. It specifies CASSEVGGGAYNEQFF. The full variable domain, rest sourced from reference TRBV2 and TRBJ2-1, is EPEVTQTPSHQVTQMGQEVILRCVPISNHLYFYWYRQILGQKVEFLVSFYNNEISEKSEIFDDQFSVERPDGSNFTLKIRSTKLEDSAMYFCASSEVGGGAYNEQFFGPGTRLTVL.

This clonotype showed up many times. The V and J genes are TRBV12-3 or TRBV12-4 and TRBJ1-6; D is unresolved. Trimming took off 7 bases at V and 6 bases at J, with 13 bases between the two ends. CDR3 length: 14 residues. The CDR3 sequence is CASTPGPVNSPLHF. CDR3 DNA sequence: TGTGCCAGCACCCCCGGGCCCGTTAATTCACCCCTCCACTTT.

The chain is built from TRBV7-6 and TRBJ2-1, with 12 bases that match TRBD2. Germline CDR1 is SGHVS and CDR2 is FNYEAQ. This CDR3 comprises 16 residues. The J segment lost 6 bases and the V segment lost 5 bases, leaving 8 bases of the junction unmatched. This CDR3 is CASSLGTSGSPNEQFF. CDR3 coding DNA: TGTGCCAGCAGCCTAGGGACTAGCGGGTCGCCCAATGAGCAGTTCTTC.

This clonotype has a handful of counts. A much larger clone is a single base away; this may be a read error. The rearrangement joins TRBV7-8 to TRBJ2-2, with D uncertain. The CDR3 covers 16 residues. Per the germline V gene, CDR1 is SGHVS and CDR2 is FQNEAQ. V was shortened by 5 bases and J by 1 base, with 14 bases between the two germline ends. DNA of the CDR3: TGTGCCAGCAGCGCCATAGACTCGTTGAACACCGGGGAGCTGTTTTTT. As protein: CASSAIDSLNTGELFF. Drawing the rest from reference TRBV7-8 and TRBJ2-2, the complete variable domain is GAGVSQSPRYKVAKRGQDVALRCDPISGHVSLFWYQQALGQGPEFLTYFQNEAQLDKSGLPSDRFFAERPEGSVSTLKIQRTQQEDSAVYLCASSAIDSLNTGELFFGEGSRLTVL.

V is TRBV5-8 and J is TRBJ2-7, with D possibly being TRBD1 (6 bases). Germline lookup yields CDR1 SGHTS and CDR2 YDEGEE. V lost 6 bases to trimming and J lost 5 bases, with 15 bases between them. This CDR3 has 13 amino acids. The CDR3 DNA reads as TGTGCCAGCAACGTCGGGACACCAGACGAGCAGTACTTC. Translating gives CASNVGTPDEQYF. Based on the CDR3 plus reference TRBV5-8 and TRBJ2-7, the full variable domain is EAGVTQSPTHLIKTRGQQATLRCSPISGHTSVYWYQQALGLGLQFLLWYDEGEERNRGNFPPRFSGRQFPNYSSELNVNALELEDSALYLCASNVGTPDEQYFGPGTRLTVT.

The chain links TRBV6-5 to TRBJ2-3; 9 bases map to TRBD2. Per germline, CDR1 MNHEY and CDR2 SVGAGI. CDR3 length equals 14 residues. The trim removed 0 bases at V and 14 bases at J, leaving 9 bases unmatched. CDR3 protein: CASSYSPSGESGYF. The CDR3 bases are TGTGCCAGCAGTTACTCGCCTAGCGGGGAAAGTGGGTATTTT.

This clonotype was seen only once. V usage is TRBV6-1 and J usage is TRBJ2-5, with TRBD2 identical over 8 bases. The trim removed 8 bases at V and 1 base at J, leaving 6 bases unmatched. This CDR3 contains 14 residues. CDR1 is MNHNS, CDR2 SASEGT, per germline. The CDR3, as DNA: TGTGCCAGCTGCAGCGGGGGCCCCCAAGAGACCCAGTACTTC. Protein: CASCSGGPQETQYF.

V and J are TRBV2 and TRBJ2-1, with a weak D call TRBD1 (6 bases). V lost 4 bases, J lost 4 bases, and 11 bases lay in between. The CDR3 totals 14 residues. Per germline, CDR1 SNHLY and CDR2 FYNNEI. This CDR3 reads CASSASGTYNEQFF. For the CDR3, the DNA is TGTGCCAGCAGTGCCTCAGGGACATACAATGAGCAGTTCTTC.

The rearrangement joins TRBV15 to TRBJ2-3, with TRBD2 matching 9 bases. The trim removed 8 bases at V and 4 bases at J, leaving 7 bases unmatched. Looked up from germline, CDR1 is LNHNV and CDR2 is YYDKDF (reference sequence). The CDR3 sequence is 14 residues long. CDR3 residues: CATGGTSGSDTQYF. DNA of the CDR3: TGTGCCACCGGGGGAACTAGCGGGTCAGATACGCAGTATTTT.

The CDR3 DNA sequence: TGCGCCAGCAGCCAACAAGGGACTTTAGGTACGCAGTATTTT. Its protein is CASSQQGTLGTQYF. This sequence joins TRBV4-1 and TRBJ2-3; D might be TRBD2 (6 bases). V shed 2 bases and J shed 8 bases, with 14 bases lying between them. The CDR3 is 14 residues long. Germline V gene data show CDR1 as MGHRA and CDR2 as YSYEKL.